Below, one T cell receptor (beta chain) is given with its context. Antigen specificity is unknown. The protocol was immunoSEQ multiplex PCR, while the TCRdb copy is restricted to in-frame clones and leaves out a portion. The repertoire includes 70,000 to 90,000 clones, 90% to 95% of them detected once, and less than 5.5% sits in the top ten. This entry comes from a study of siplizumab effects on memory and regulatory T cells. Study conclusions and caveats: Mappable alloreactive CD4+ clones came from Treg cells 68.8% of the time on average with siplizumab, against about 26% in controls. Alloreactive sequences tracing back to unstimulated CD4+ memory cells fell significantly with siplizumab.

The source material was CD8+ T cells sorted from blood. The sequence came from a human donor in good health.

The CDR3 bases are TGTGCCAGCCCGGGACAGGGTCTCACAGATACGCAGTATTTT. Translating it yields CASPGQGLTDTQYF. The chain carries TRBV2 and TRBJ2-3, with TRBD1 matching over 9 bases. This CDR3 is 14 amino acids long. Germline assignment: CDR1 SNHLY and CDR2 FYNNEI. J gave up 2 bases and V 8 bases, and 5 bases lay outside the gene matches.